Presented here are 13 T cell receptor beta chains from one specimen sequenced in a study of human versus mouse CDR3 diversity and MHC coevolution. TCRdb's table, derived via immunoSEQ multiplex PCR, lists solely in-frame clones and lacks some. The sample lists approximately 81,000 clones, roughly 93% occurring once. Material: naive CD4+ T cells from blood. The subset denotes: CD45RO-negative CD62L-positive naive CD4 T cells. Receptors were obtained from a person between 25 and 70 years old in good health.

This chain uses TRBV30 with TRBJ1-1, with a possible D match to TRBD1 (6 bases). CDR3 length: 14 amino acids. The germline V and J ends were trimmed by 2 bases and 11 bases, with 21 bases remaining between them. Looked up from germline, CDR1 is GTSNPN and CDR2 is SVGIG (reference sequence). In DNA form, the CDR3 reads TGTGCCTGGAGTCCAACGACAGGCGGCTTAATCGCTTTCTTT. Translation: CAWSPTTGGLIAFF.

The J gene is TRBJ2-1, the V gene TRBV18; TRBD1 matches 7 bases. CDR3 length equals 14 residues. Germline-derived CDR1 and CDR2 are KGHSH and LQKENI. The trim removed 4 bases at V and 7 bases at J, leaving 7 bases unmatched. CDR3 sequence reads: CASSRDRVENEQFF. DNA of the CDR3: TGTGCCAGCTCACGCGACAGGGTAGAGAATGAGCAGTTCTTC.

The rearrangement uses TRBV27 and TRBJ2-7, with D possibly TRBD2 on 6 matching bases. V shed 4 bases and J shed 4 bases, with 17 bases lying between them. There are 15 residues in the CDR3. The V gene's germline CDR1 is MNHEY and CDR2 SMNVEV (reference sequence). CDR3 sequence (DNA): TGTGCCAGCAGTTCACAGACTAGTCGGCGTTACGAGCAGTACTTC. This codes for CASSSQTSRRYEQYF.

V and J are TRBV19 and TRBJ2-7, with D tentatively TRBD1 (5 bases). Looked up from germline, CDR1 is LNHDA and CDR2 is SQIVND (reference sequence). CDR3 length equals 13 residues. Trimming shortened V by 8 bases and J by 2 bases, and 13 bases separated the two germline ends. The CDR3 region is CASGLVGAYEQYF. DNA for the CDR3: TGTGCCAGTGGGTTAGTAGGGGCCTACGAGCAGTACTTC.

V and J are TRBV7-3 and TRBJ2-7, with 7 bases fitting TRBD1. Germline values: CDR1 SGHTA, CDR2 FQGTGA. The CDR3 extends over 14 amino acids. V shed 6 bases, J shed 2 bases, and the junction held 7 bases outside the gene matches. CDR3 bases: TGTGCCAGCAGTTTTGACAGGGTTACCTACGAGCAGTACTTC. It codes for CASSFDRVTYEQYF.

The chain carries TRBV11-3 and TRBJ2-5, with TRBD2 as a possible D gene (5 bases). The CDR3 loop spans 14 amino acids. Trimming left V 2 bases short and J 3 bases short, with 10 bases between. From germline, CDR1 is SGHNT and CDR2 YENEEA. CDR3 sequence: CASSLMYGKETQYF. CDR3 coding DNA: TGTGCCAGCAGCTTAATGTACGGGAAAGAGACCCAGTACTTC.

The V call is TRBV25-1, the J call TRBJ2-5; D unclear. Trimming took off 6 bases at V and 1 base at J, with 12 bases between the two ends. The germline V gene encodes CDR1 MGHDK and CDR2 SYGVNS. This CDR3 is built from 14 residues. The DNA of the CDR3 is TGTGCCAGCAGCACTGGTGATGGCCAAGAGACCCAGTACTTC. Translating gives CASSTGDGQETQYF.

The chain couples TRBV6-6 to TRBJ2-5; D is perhaps TRBD2 (7 bases). V lost 6 bases and J lost 4, with 18 bases in between. CDR3 size: 15 residues. The germline V gene encodes CDR1 MNHNY and CDR2 SVGAGI (reference sequence). CDR3: CASRPPGGRLETQYF. The DNA of the CDR3 is TGTGCCAGCAGGCCGCCCGGGGGGCGCTTAGAGACCCAGTACTTC.

This clone was counted once. V is TRBV11-3 and J is TRBJ1-1; D is ambiguous. The CDR3 is made up of 14 amino acids. Germline V lookup: CDR1 SGHNT, CDR2 YENEEA. The V end lost 1 base, the J end lost 1 base, and 7 bases lay between the germline ends. As DNA, the CDR3 is TGTGCCAGCAGCTTAGGGCGGGGGAACACTGAAGCTTTCTTT. Protein product: CASSLGRGNTEAFF. Variable domain in full (rest from reference TRBV11-3 and TRBJ1-1): EAGVVQSPRYKIIEKKQPVAFWCNPISGHNTLYWYLQNLGQGPELLIRYENEEAVDDSQLPKDRFSAERLKGVDSTLKIQPAELGDSAVYLCASSLGRGNTEAFFGQGTRLTVV.

The chain employs TRBV7-2 and TRBJ1-4; D call uncertain. V dropped 5 bases and J dropped 4 bases, with 14 bases sitting between them. The CDR3 has 15 residues. Germline assignment: CDR1 SGHTA and CDR2 FQGNSA. The CDR3 DNA sequence: TGTGCCAGCAGCCCCAGGAGCGCGGGTAATGAAAAACTGTTTTTT. Its translation: CASSPRSAGNEKLFF.

CDR3 residues: CASSQNSGEDIQYF. Here the CDR3 DNA reads TGTGCCAGCAGCCAAAACAGCGGAGAGGACATTCAGTACTTC. V usage is TRBV7-9 and J usage is TRBJ2-4, with D possibly TRBD2 on 5 matching bases. The CDR3 consists of 14 residues. Trimming pared 5 bases from V and 8 bases from J, leaving 16 bases between. Per germline, CDR1 SEHNR and CDR2 FQNEAQ (reference sequence).

This rearrangement joins TRBV4-2 to TRBJ2-1; 7 nucleotides agree with TRBD2. Per the germline V gene, CDR1 is LGHNA and CDR2 is YNFKEQ. There are 15 residues in the CDR3. Trimming cost V 0 bases and J 7 bases; bases outside gene matches: 6. CDR3 sequence reads: CASSQDLAAQNEQFF. In DNA, the CDR3 is TGTGCCAGCAGCCAAGATCTAGCGGCCCAGAATGAGCAGTTCTTC.

V and J are TRBV18 and TRBJ2-1; 8 nucleotides line up with TRBD2. The germline V gene has CDR1 KGHSH and CDR2 LQKENI. Trimming cost V 2 bases and J 7 bases; bases outside gene matches: 13. CDR3 size: 17 residues. Here the CDR3 reads CASSPSLAGGQANEQFF. The CDR3 region has the DNA TGTGCCAGCTCACCATCATTGGCGGGAGGTCAAGCGAATGAGCAGTTCTTC.